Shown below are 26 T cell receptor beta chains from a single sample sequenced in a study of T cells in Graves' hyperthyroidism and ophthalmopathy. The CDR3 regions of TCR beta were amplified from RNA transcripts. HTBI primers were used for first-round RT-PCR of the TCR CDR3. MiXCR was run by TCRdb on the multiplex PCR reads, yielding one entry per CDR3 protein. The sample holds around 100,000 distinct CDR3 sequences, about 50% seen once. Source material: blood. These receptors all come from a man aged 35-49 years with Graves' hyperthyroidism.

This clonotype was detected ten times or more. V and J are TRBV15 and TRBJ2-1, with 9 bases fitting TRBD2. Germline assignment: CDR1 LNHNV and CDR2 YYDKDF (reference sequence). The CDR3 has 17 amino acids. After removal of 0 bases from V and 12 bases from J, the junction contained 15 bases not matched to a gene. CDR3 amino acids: CATSRDSTSGTSGGQFF. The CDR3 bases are TGTGCCACCAGCAGAGATTCGACTAGCGGAACCTCAGGGGGGCAGTTCTTC.

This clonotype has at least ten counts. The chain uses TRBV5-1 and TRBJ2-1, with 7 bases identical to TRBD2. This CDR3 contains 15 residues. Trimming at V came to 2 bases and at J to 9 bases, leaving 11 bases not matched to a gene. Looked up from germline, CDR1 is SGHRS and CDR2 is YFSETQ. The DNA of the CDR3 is TGCGCCAGCAGCTTTGGTCTAGCGGCCCGTGGTGAGCAGTTCTTC. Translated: CASSFGLAARGEQFF.

CDR3 amino acids: CSAPTGGLPGELFF. For the CDR3, the DNA is TGCAGTGCACCAACTGGGGGGTTACCCGGGGAGCTGTTTTTT. This chain joins TRBV20-1 and TRBJ2-2; D may be TRBD2 (6 bases). The CDR3 is 14 residues long. Germline CDR1 DFQATT, CDR2 SNEGSKA (reference sequence). The V end lost 6 bases, the J end lost 6 bases, and 17 bases lay between the germline ends.

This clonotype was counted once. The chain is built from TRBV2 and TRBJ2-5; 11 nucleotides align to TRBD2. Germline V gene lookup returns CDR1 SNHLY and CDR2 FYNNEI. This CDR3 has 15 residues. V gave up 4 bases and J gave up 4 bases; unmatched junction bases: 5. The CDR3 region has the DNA TGTGCCAGCAGTGTAGGACTAGCGGGCGGAGAGACCCAGTACTTC. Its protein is CASSVGLAGGETQYF.

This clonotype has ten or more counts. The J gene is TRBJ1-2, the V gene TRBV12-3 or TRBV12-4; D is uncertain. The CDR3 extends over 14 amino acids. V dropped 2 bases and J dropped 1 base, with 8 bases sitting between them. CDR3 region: CASSLYPDNYGYTF. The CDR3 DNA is TGTGCCAGCAGTTTATACCCAGATAACTATGGCTACACCTTC.

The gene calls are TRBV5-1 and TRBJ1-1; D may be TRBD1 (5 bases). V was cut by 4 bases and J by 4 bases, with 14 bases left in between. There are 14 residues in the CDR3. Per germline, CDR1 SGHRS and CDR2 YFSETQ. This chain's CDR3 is CASSPLGGFTEAFF. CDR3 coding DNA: TGCGCCAGCAGCCCCCTCGGGGGATTCACTGAAGCTTTCTTT. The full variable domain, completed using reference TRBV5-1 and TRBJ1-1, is KAGVTQTPRYLIKTRGQQVTLSCSPISGHRSVSWYQQTPGQGLQFLFEYFSETQRNKGNFPGRFSGRQFSNSRSEMNVSTLELGDSALYLCASSPLGGFTEAFFGQGTRLTVV.

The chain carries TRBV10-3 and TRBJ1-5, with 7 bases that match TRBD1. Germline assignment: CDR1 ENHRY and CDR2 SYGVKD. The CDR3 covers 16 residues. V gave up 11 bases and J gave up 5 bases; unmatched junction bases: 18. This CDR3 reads CAVRRDRFSRHQPQHF. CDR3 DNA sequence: TGTGCCGTCCGCAGGGACAGATTTAGTAGACATCAGCCCCAGCATTTT.

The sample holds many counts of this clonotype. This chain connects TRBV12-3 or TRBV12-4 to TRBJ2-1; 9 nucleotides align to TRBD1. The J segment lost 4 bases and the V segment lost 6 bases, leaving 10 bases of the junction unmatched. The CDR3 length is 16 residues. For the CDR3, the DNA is TGTGCCAGCAGACCATCCGACAGGGGGAGATACAATGAGCAGTTCTTC. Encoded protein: CASRPSDRGRYNEQFF.

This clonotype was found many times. This CDR3 is CASHQGPFEKLFF. CDR3 DNA: TGTGCCAGCCATCAGGGTCCCTTTGAAAAACTGTTTTTT. The chain couples TRBV7-9 to TRBJ1-4, with D maybe TRBD1 (5 bases). The CDR3 spans 13 residues. The germline CDR1 and CDR2 sequences are SEHNR and FQNEAQ (reference sequence). V gave up 8 bases and J gave up 7 bases, with 14 bases separating them.

The CDR3, as DNA: TGTGCCACCAGCAGCGCCGACAGGGAGGCTTTCTTT. Translated: CATSSADREAFF. The chain is built from TRBV15 and TRBJ1-1; 7 bases line up with TRBD1. This CDR3 comprises 12 residues. The ends lost 3 bases at V and 11 bases at J; junction bases unmatched: 6. Per germline, CDR1 LNHNV and CDR2 YYDKDF (reference sequence).

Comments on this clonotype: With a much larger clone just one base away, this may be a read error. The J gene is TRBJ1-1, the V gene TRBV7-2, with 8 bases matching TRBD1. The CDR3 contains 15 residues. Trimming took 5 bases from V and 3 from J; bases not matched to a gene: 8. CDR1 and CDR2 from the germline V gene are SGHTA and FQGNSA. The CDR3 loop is CASSQPTGVYTEAFF. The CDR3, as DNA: TGTGCCAGCAGCCAACCGACAGGGGTGTACACTGAAGCTTTCTTT.

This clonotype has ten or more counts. CDR3 residues: CASSPGPGGLEQYF. The CDR3 DNA sequence: TGTGCCAGCAGCCCGGGACCTGGGGGCCTCGAGCAGTACTTC. The chain employs TRBV5-8 and TRBJ2-7; a weak D match, TRBD1 (6 bases). Looked up from germline, CDR1 is SGHTS and CDR2 is YDEGEE. V was shortened by 4 bases and J by 6 bases, with 17 bases between the two germline ends. The CDR3 length is 14 residues.

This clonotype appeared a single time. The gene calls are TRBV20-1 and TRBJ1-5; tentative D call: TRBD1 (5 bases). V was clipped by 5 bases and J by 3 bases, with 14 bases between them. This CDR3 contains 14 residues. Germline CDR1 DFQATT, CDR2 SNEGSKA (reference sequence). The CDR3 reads CSAGTSDYNQPQHF. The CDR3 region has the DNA TGCAGTGCTGGGACTAGCGACTACAATCAGCCCCAGCATTTT.

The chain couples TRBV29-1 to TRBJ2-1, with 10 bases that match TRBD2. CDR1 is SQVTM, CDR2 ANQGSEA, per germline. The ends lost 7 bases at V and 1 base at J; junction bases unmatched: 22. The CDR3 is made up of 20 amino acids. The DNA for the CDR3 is TGCAGCGCCGATCCCTACCTAACTAGCGGGAAGTCGGGGTCCTACAATGAGCAGTTCTTC. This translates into CSADPYLTSGKSGSYNEQFF.

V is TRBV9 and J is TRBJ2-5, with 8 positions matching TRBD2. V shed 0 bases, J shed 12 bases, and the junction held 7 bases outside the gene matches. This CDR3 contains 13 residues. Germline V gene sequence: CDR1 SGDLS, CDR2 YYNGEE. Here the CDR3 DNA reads TGTGCCAGCAGCGTAGATCATAGCGGGGTAGAGTACTTC. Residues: CASSVDHSGVEYF.

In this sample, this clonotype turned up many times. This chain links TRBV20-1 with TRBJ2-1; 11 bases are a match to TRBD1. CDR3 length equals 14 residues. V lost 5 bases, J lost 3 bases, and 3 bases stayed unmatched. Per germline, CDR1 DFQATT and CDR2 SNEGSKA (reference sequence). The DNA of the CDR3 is TGCAGTGCTGCCGGGACAGGGGGCTACAATGAGCAGTTCTTC. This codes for CSAAGTGGYNEQFF.

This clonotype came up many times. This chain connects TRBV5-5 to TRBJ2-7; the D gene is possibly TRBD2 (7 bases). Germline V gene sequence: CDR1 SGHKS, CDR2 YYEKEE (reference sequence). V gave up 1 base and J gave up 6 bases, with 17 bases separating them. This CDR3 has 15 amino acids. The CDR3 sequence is CASSLRAGQGAEQYF. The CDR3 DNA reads TGTGCCAGCAGCTTGCGAGCGGGACAAGGAGCCGAGCAGTACTTC. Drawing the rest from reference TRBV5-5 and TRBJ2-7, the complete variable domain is DAGVTQSPTHLIKTRGQQVTLRCSPISGHKSVSWYQQVLGQGPQFIFQYYEKEERGRGNFPDRFSARQFPNYSSELNVNALLLGDSALYLCASSLRAGQGAEQYFGPGTRLTVT.

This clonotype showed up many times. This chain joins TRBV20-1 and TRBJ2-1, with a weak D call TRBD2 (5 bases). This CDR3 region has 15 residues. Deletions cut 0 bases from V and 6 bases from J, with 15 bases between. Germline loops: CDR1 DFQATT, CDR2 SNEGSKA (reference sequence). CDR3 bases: TGCAGTGCTAGAGATTTGGGGAGTTCCGTCAATGAGCAGTTCTTC. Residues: CSARDLGSSVNEQFF.

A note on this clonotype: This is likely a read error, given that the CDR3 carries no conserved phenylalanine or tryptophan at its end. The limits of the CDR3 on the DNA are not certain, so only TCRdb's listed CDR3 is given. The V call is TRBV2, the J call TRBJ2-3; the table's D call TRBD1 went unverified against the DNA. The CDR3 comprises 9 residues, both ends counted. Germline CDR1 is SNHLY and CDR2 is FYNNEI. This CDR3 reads CASSGTGKR.

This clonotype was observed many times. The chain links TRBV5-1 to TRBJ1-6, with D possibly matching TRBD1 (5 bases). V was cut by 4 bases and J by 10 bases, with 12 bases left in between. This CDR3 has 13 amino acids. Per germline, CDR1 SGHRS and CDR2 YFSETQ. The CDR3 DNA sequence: TGCGCCAGCAGCCCCCGTGGGGGGTCACCCCTCCACTTT. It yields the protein CASSPRGGSPLHF. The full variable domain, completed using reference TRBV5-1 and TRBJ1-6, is KAGVTQTPRYLIKTRGQQVTLSCSPISGHRSVSWYQQTPGQGLQFLFEYFSETQRNKGNFPGRFSGRQFSNSRSEMNVSTLELGDSALYLCASSPRGGSPLHFGNGTRLTVT.

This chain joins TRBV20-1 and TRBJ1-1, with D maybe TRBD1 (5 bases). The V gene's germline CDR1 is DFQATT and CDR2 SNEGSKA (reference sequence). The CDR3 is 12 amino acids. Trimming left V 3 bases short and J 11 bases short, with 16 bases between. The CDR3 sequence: CSARGVSGWAFF. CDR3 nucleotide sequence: TGCAGTGCTAGGGGGGTTAGCGGGTGGGCTTTCTTT.

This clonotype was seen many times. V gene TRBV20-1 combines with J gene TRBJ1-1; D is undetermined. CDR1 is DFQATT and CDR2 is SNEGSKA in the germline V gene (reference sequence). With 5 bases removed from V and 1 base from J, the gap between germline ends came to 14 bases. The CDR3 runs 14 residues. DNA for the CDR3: TGCAGTGCTCGAGGAAACAGTGGGAACACTGAAGCTTTCTTT. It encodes CSARGNSGNTEAFF.

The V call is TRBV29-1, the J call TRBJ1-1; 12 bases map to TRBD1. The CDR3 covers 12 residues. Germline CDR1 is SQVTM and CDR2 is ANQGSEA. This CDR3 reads CSGTGGFTEAFF. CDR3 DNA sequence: TGCAGTGGGACAGGGGGCTTCACTGAAGCTTTCTTT.

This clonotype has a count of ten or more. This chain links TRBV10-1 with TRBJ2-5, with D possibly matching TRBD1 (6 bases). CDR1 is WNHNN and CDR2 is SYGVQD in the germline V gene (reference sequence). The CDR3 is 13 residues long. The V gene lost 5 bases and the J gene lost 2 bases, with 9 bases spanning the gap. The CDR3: CASSRQAQETQYF. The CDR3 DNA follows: TGCGCCAGCAGTCGACAGGCTCAAGAGACCCAGTACTTC.

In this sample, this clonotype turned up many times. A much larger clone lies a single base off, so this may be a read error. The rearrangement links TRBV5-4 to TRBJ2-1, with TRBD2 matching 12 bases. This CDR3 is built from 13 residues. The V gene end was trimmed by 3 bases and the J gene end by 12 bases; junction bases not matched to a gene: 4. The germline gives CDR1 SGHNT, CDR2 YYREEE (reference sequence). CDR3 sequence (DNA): TGTGCCAGCAGCTCACTAGCGGGAGGCGGGCAGTTCTTC. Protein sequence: CASSSLAGGGQFF.

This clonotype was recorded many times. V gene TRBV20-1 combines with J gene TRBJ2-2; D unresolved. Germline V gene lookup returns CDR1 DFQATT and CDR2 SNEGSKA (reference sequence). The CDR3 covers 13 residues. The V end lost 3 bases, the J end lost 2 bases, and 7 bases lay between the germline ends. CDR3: CSASISNTGELFF. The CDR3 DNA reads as TGCAGTGCTAGTATATCTAACACCGGGGAGCTGTTTTTT.